The 16 T cell receptor beta chains given below trace back to one sample, sequenced in a study of T cells after yellow fever vaccination. TCRdb re-called the 5' RACE reads with MiXCR, one entry per CDR3 protein. The sample yields 200,000 to 250,000 distinct CDR3 sequences, 6.9% seen once. Material: CD4+ T cells sorted from PBMCs, obtained 15 days after the yellow fever booster vaccination. The receptors derive from a man aged 25 to 40 who received the YFV17D yellow fever vaccine.

This clonotype was found a few times. Written as DNA, the CDR3 is TGTGCCAGCAGCTTAGCGACCGGGGTCTATGAAAAACTGTTTTTT. Translated, it gives CASSLATGVYEKLFF. The rearrangement uses TRBV7-8 and TRBJ1-4; D is unresolved. The length of the CDR3 is 15 residues. Germline CDR1 SGHVS, CDR2 FQNEAQ. The V gene lost 0 bases and the J gene lost 6 bases, with 11 bases spanning the gap.

Ten or more counts support this clonotype. The rearrangement joins TRBV5-1 to TRBJ1-6, with unresolved D. In germline, CDR1 is SGHRS, CDR2 YFSETQ. V dropped 0 bases and J dropped 5 bases, with 9 bases sitting between them. The CDR3 is 15 amino acids. The CDR3 nucleotides are TGCGCCAGCAGCTTGGAAGTGGCCAATAATTCACCCCTCCACTTT. It encodes CASSLEVANNSPLHF.

A few counts support this clonotype. The gene calls are TRBV27 and TRBJ1-1, with 9 bases matching TRBD1. Germline V gives CDR1 MNHEY, CDR2 SMNVEV (reference sequence). CDR3 length: 13 residues. Losses at the gene ends were 6 bases for V and 7 bases for J; bases not matched to a gene: 6. CDR3 bases: TGTGCCAGCAGACACACAGGGGGCCTTGAAGCTTTCTTT. It codes for CASRHTGGLEAFF.

This clonotype was detected ten times or more. The chain uses TRBV7-2 and TRBJ2-5; D call uncertain. Trimming removed 2 bases at V and 2 bases at J, with 6 bases between. The CDR3 extends over 13 amino acids. CDR1 and CDR2 (germline): SGHTA, FQGNSA. The CDR3 DNA follows: TGTGCCAGCAGCTTAAACTCTCAAGAGACCCAGTACTTC. Amino acid sequence: CASSLNSQETQYF. The entire variable domain, with the rest obtained from reference TRBV7-2 and TRBJ2-5, is as follows: GAGVSQSPSNKVTEKGKDVELRCDPISGHTALYWYRQSLGQGLEFLIYFQGNSAPDKSGLPSDRFSAERTGGSVSTLTIQRTQQEDSAVYLCASSLNSQETQYFGPGTRLLVL.

CDR3 region: CASSYSGLLALQETQYF. CDR3 in DNA: TGTGCCAGCAGTTACTCGGGGTTACTTGCGCTCCAAGAGACCCAGTACTTC. V gene TRBV6-2 or TRBV6-3 combines with J gene TRBJ2-5; D gene ambiguous. CDR1 is MNHEY, CDR2 SVGEGT, per germline. The CDR3 has 17 amino acids. Trimming stripped 0 bases from V and 1 base from J, with 15 bases between.

Only a few counts were recorded for this clonotype. V usage is TRBV7-3 and J usage is TRBJ2-7; 10 bases are shared with TRBD2. V trimming: 5 bases; J trimming: 7 bases; junction bases outside the gene matches: 8. Germline CDR1 SGHTA, CDR2 FQGTGA. The CDR3 runs to 14 residues. This chain's CDR3 is CASSPQAGGGEQYF. In DNA form, the CDR3 reads TGTGCCAGCAGCCCTCAAGCGGGAGGGGGTGAGCAGTACTTC.

The sample holds a few counts of this clonotype. J is TRBJ1-2 and V is TRBV5-1; maybe TRBD1 (6 bases). Trimming pared 4 bases from V and 5 bases from J, leaving 15 bases between. The length of the CDR3 is 14 residues. Looked up from germline, CDR1 is SGHRS and CDR2 is YFSETQ. The CDR3 nucleotides read TGCGCCAGCAGCCTGGACAGTGGCTTTTATGGCTACACCTTC. It codes for CASSLDSGFYGYTF.

This clonotype was picked up many times. This rearrangement joins TRBV20-1 to TRBJ2-3; 7 bases fit TRBD1. Per germline, CDR1 DFQATT and CDR2 SNEGSKA (reference sequence). The junction had 6 bases not matched to a gene; V was cut back by 5 bases and J by 1 base. The CDR3 sequence is 14 residues long. The CDR3 DNA sequence: TGCAGTGCTGCACTAGGGACAGGCACAGATACGCAGTATTTT. It specifies CSAALGTGTDTQYF.

This clonotype was observed at least ten times. The chain joins TRBV10-1 to TRBJ2-2, with TRBD1 matching over 8 bases. Per the germline V gene, CDR1 is WNHNN and CDR2 is SYGVQD (reference sequence). Trimming cost V 5 bases and J 6 bases; bases outside gene matches: 2. The CDR3 contains 13 residues. The CDR3 DNA is TGCGCCAGCAGTATACAGGGGGCCGGGGAGCTGTTTTTT. It encodes CASSIQGAGELFF.

Many counts were recorded for this clonotype. This chain joins TRBV28 and TRBJ2-7; TRBD2 matches at 11 bases. J gave up 7 bases and V 8 bases, and 10 bases lay outside the gene matches. The CDR3 length is 14 residues. Germline CDR1 reads MDHEN; CDR2 reads SYDVKM. The CDR3 nucleotides read TGTGCCAGCGGGAGTAGCGGGAGGGTCTGGGAGCAGTACTTC. Its protein is CASGSSGRVWEQYF.

This clonotype appeared many times. V usage is TRBV6-2 or TRBV6-3 and J usage is TRBJ2-2; D gene ambiguous. From germline, CDR1 is MNHEY and CDR2 SVGEGT. V shed 7 bases and J shed 1 base, with 10 bases lying between them. The CDR3 covers 14 residues. The CDR3 DNA reads as TGTGCCAGCAAGAAACAGCAGAACACCGGGGAGCTGTTTTTT. As protein: CASKKQQNTGELFF.

The V call is TRBV19, the J call TRBJ2-7; D ambiguous. V was trimmed by 3 bases and J by 5 bases, leaving 11 bases between them. Germline loops: CDR1 LNHDA, CDR2 SQIVND (reference sequence). The CDR3 is made up of 13 amino acids. The CDR3 region has the DNA TGTGCCAGTAGTATCAGAAAAGCAAACGAGCAGTACTTC. This translates into CASSIRKANEQYF.

This clonotype appeared a few times. The chain joins TRBV4-3 to TRBJ2-3; 8 bases are a match to TRBD2. Germline CDR1 is LGHNA and CDR2 is YSLEER. V dropped 4 bases and J dropped 4; count of bases not matched to a gene: 4. There are 14 residues in the CDR3. The CDR3 spells CASSRAGGSDTQYF. The CDR3 DNA is TGCGCCAGCAGCCGGGCGGGAGGATCAGATACGCAGTATTTT.

This clonotype was detected ten times or more. The CDR3 region is CASLPSGYNEQFF. The CDR3 DNA sequence: TGTGCCAGCCTCCCTAGCGGTTACAATGAGCAGTTCTTC. The rearrangement links TRBV12-3 or TRBV12-4 to TRBJ2-1; 7 bases are shared with TRBD2. V lost 8 bases to trimming and J lost 4 bases; unmatched junction nucleotides: 5. The CDR3 contains 13 residues.

This clonotype was recorded at least ten times. The chain joins TRBV6-2 or TRBV6-3 to TRBJ2-7; D is possibly TRBD2 (5 bases). Germline CDR1 MNHEY, CDR2 SVGEGT. With 7 bases removed from V and 4 bases from J, the gap between germline ends came to 14 bases. The CDR3 length is 13 residues. This chain's CDR3 is CASTLGSGYEQYF. DNA for the CDR3: TGTGCCAGCACCCTTGGCTCGGGATACGAGCAGTACTTC.

In its sample, this clonotype was seen a few times. The V and J genes are TRBV7-2 and TRBJ2-2; D is ambiguous. The CDR3 has 13 amino acids. V gave up 4 bases and J gave up 3 bases, with 6 bases separating them. Per germline, CDR1 SGHTA and CDR2 FQGNSA. The CDR3 nucleotides are TGTGCCAGCAGCTCCTACCACACCGGGGAGCTGTTTTTT. Its translation: CASSSYHTGELFF. Based on the CDR3 plus reference TRBV7-2 and TRBJ2-2, the full variable domain is GAGVSQSPSNKVTEKGKDVELRCDPISGHTALYWYRQSLGQGLEFLIYFQGNSAPDKSGLPSDRFSAERTGGSVSTLTIQRTQQEDSAVYLCASSSYHTGELFFGEGSRLTVL.